Given below is one T cell receptor (beta chain) in context. CDR1 and CDR2 from the germline V gene are MDHEN and SYDVKM. V was shortened by 3 bases and J by 8 bases, with 7 bases between the two germline ends. The CDR3 is 11 amino acids. The entry originates in a study of shared clonotypes between healthy human individuals. The repertoire was sequenced with immunoSEQ multiplex PCR; TCRdb's copy has only in-frame clones and lacks some. The sample carries a few hundred thousand clones, approximately 79% recorded once. Caucasian adults residing in Nashville, Tennessee made up all the donors. Genomic DNA, for the unsorted samples, came from about 90 million PBMCs.

The chain has TRBV28 and TRBJ1-1; the D is unclear. The TCR sequence derives from a woman aged 40 to 49 in good health. Some clones in this sample may be carry-over from other donors' samples. The sample was PBMCs. The DNA for the CDR3 is TGTGCCAGCAGTTTTGGGGTAGAAGCTTTCTTT. Residues: CASSFGVEAFF.